The rows below give T cell receptor beta chains drawn from one sample of a study of shared T cell receptors in the human thymus. Only in-frame clones appear in the TCRdb table, and some are missing; sequencing was by immunoSEQ multiplex PCR. Among 450,000 to 650,000 clones listed, 78% were seen once. The same sample was also used in a study of human thymus T cells.

The sequenced sample was thymocytes. The origin of the receptors is a boy in the first two years of life with a congenital heart defect. CDR3s include the opening cysteine and the closing phenylalanine or tryptophan.

j_gene	v_gene	CDR3aa
TRBJ2-1	TRBV6-5	CASSYSASGGQFF
TRBJ1-4	TRBV19	CASSSGATNEKLFF
TRBJ2-7	TRBV18	CASSRDSPCYEQYF
TRBJ2-7	TRBV7-2	CASSFSGRGDEQYF
TRBJ1-5	TRBV28	CASSFKDTTRLSQPQHF
TRBJ2-5	TRBV6-1	CASSTGTAQETQYF
TRBJ2-3	TRBV28	CASSYSGRLFTDTQYF
TRBJ2-3	TRBV6-1	CASTDRAFHYTQYF
TRBJ2-7	TRBV7-2	CASSFRAALNEQYF
TRBJ2-5	TRBV6-1	CASSEEGGYQETQYF
TRBJ2-7	TRBV4-3	CASSQDLPGLAGPSYEQYF
TRBJ2-1	TRBV18	CASSPPGRANNEQFF
TRBJ2-1	TRBV9	CASSGPGTSGRVRLVSSYNEQFF
TRBJ1-4	TRBV5-1	CASSPRGGEKLFF
TRBJ2-2	TRBV6-5	CASSSRRTRVTGELFF
TRBJ2-7	TRBV12-5	CASGFSPLPGLAGQTYEQYF
TRBJ1-5	TRBV11-2	CASSLVGPNQPQHF
TRBJ2-2	TRBV11-3	CASSLKDSGSSGELFF
TRBJ1-5	TRBV28	CASRMGQLGNQPQHF
TRBJ1-1	TRBV5-5	CASSFRAERTWGENTEAFF
TRBJ2-7	TRBV6-1	CASSGDRGVYEQYF
TRBJ1-2	TRBV11-2	CASSLEPGDYGYTF
TRBJ2-7	TRBV27	CASSFLGQGRSYEQYF
TRBJ1-2	TRBV5-5	CASSFRGQGYNYGYTF
TRBJ2-1	TRBV11-2	CASSLGAGRNEQFF
TRBJ2-5	TRBV9	CASSPRDTQYQETQYF
TRBJ2-1	TRBV4-2	CASSQVRGTSGFNEQFF
TRBJ1-2	TRBV28	CASRTRQEGPSNYGYTF
TRBJ2-2	TRBV5-1	CASSLGQGAFTGELFF
TRBJ2-7	TRBV14	CASSQAGGLDEQYF
TRBJ2-7	TRBV27	CASSPPTGPPPYEQYF
TRBJ2-7	TRBV30	CAWSVSFRSYEQYF
TRBJ2-1	TRBV7-9	CASSTTGGPFYNEQFF
TRBJ2-7	TRBV2	CASENPKEGQASYEQYF
TRBJ2-1	TRBV9	CASSVVPGAYNEQFF
TRBJ2-1	TRBV19	CASSTSGRANEQFF
TRBJ2-7	TRBV28	CASSLIGDRRYEQYF
TRBJ2-6	TRBV14	CASSLTGVGANVLTF
TRBJ2-7	TRBV29-1	CSAQWRYEQYF
TRBJ1-4	TRBV18	CASSPSRDRVAQRDEKLFF
TRBJ2-1	TRBV7-6	CASSLRGDRNEQFF
TRBJ2-3	TRBV6-1	CASSDLAGRTDTQYF
TRBJ1-2	TRBV18	CASSPAGISYGYTF
TRBJ1-5	TRBV27	CASSLRGQGGRQPQHF
TRBJ2-6	TRBV2	CASSTGTGDLFLAGANVLTF
TRBJ2-2	TRBV18	CASSLSGTGITGELFF
TRBJ1-1	TRBV11-1	CASSVRDRGTEAFF
TRBJ2-5	TRBV11-3	CASSGLAGRETQYF
TRBJ2-1	TRBV4-3	CASSQEEGEAGRSYNEQFF
TRBJ2-7	TRBV18	CASSPSGSHEQYF
TRBJ1-2	TRBV14	CASSQDLLGTAFFGYTF
TRBJ2-7	TRBV29-1	CSAAGTSGIIYEQYF
TRBJ1-4	TRBV12-5	CASGWTPQGQINEKLFF
TRBJ1-2	TRBV9	CASSRGSGGPNTYGYTF
TRBJ2-4	TRBV6-4	CASSDSPSPSGRNIQYF
TRBJ1-2	TRBV4-3	CASSQSGGDYGYTF
TRBJ2-3	TRBV9	CASSVDRDKGKCDTQYF
TRBJ2-3	TRBV19	CASKDGGPDTQYF
TRBJ2-7	TRBV28	CASRKTGGLAGDEQYF
TRBJ2-1	TRBV6-6	CASSFSTSGSWDEQFF